Each of the 5 T cell receptor beta chains below was sequenced from the same sample in a study of T cells in localized non-small cell lung cancer. The method was immunoSEQ multiplex PCR; TCRdb's version includes in-frame clones alone and lacks a portion of them. The table lists 2,000 to 2,500 clones, about 21% of them singletons. The sample here was normal lung tissue next to the tumor, taken before any cancer treatment. The origin of the receptors is a man between 40 and 75 years old with stage I squamous cell lung carcinoma.

The chain has TRBV10-2 and TRBJ2-7; perhaps D is TRBD1 or TRBD2 (5 bases each). The CDR3 runs 13 residues. In germline, CDR1 is WSHSY, CDR2 SAAADI. The V and J ends lost 10 bases and 5 bases respectively, with 18 bases between them. The DNA for the CDR3 is TGCGCCACCGGTTGGGCAGGGACCCACGAGCAGTACTTC. Protein: CATGWAGTHEQYF.

The V and J genes are TRBV6-8 and TRBJ1-5; D may be TRBD1 (6 bases). This CDR3 spans 13 amino acids. The V end was cut by 11 bases, the J end by 3 bases, with 14 bases between. The germline V gene has CDR1 MNHGY and CDR2 SAAAGT. In DNA, the CDR3 is TGTGCCGGAGGGGGTCTGGCCAATCAGCCCCAGCATTTT. Translation: CAGGGLANQPQHF.

This clone was recorded a few times. The chain is built from TRBV14 and TRBJ2-1; 9 bases line up with TRBD2. CDR3 length equals 16 residues. Germline V lookup: CDR1 SGHDN, CDR2 FVKESK. V lost 3 bases and J lost 6; bases outside the gene matches: 9. CDR3 loop: CASSQTGTSSLNEQFF. The CDR3 DNA reads as TGTGCCAGCAGCCAGACCGGGACTAGCTCTCTCAATGAGCAGTTCTTC.

CDR3 sequence reads: CASSLEGAKGNTIYF. The CDR3 DNA follows: TGCGCCAGCAGCTTGGAGGGGGCGAAAGGAAACACCATATATTTT. V is TRBV5-1 and J is TRBJ1-3, with 7 positions matching TRBD1. The CDR3 consists of 15 residues. The germline V gene has CDR1 SGHRS and CDR2 YFSETQ. The trim removed 0 bases at V and 4 bases at J, leaving 4 bases unmatched.

In DNA form, the CDR3 reads TGTGCCAGCTCACCGGACAGGGTTGGCTACACCTTC. It specifies CASSPDRVGYTF. The chain couples TRBV18 to TRBJ1-2; 8 bases line up with TRBD1. V lost 3 bases to trimming and J lost 7 bases; unmatched junction nucleotides: 1. CDR3 size: 12 residues. The germline V gene encodes CDR1 KGHSH and CDR2 LQKENI.